This T cell receptor (beta chain) is drawn from a study of spatial heterogeneity in lung cancer. Study-level points and caveats: At resection, ubiquitous expanded tumor TCRs appeared in blood more than at follow-up.

As for time point: sample taken at primary tumor resection. Germline V gene lookup returns CDR1 SGHTA and CDR2 FQGNSA. This CDR3 is built from 16 residues. V lost 1 base and J lost 1, with 14 bases in between. A word on this clonotype: Antigen: not known.

A unique molecular identifier was attached to every TCR cDNA molecule. One entry per CDR3 protein results from TCRdb running MiXCR on the 5' RACE reads. The table lists about 92,000 distinct CDR3 sequences, 9.5% to 15% of them singletons, with over 40% in the top ten. This chain joins TRBV7-2 and TRBJ2-7, with D possibly TRBD2 on 5 matching bases. Source: PBMCs, taken at surgery. The clonotype comes from a male donor with early-stage non-small cell lung cancer. This CDR3 reads CASSLDGVSGSYEQYF. For the CDR3, the DNA is TGTGCCAGCAGCTTAGACGGGGTGTCGGGGTCCTACGAGCAGTACTTC.